This T cell receptor (beta chain) comes out of a study of CD8+ T cells in alopecia areata. With 2 bases removed from V and 5 bases from J, the gap between germline ends came to 12 bases. Looked up from germline, CDR1 is GTSNPN and CDR2 is SVGIG (reference sequence). This CDR3 region has 13 residues. Extracted RNA was reverse transcribed, and the resulting cDNA served as sequencing template. Here immunoSEQ multiplex PCR was the method, and the copy in TCRdb shows in-frame clones only, minus some. This sample carries under 350,000 clones, more than 45% of them seen once, and the ten largest clones take approximately 1.8%. The treatment was: oral pan-JAK inhibitor, 5-10 mg twice daily.

This clonotype originated in a human donor with alopecia areata. The chain carries TRBV30 and TRBJ2-5; no clear D. This sample comprised CD4+ T cells sorted from blood, obtained at week 24, from a patient treated with tofacitinib. The CDR3 DNA sequence: TGTGCCTGGAGTCTTCGTCCGAGGGAGACCCAGTACTTC. It codes for CAWSLRPRETQYF.